This is a list of T cell receptor beta chains from one sample in a study of cytomegalovirus exposure and HLA in healthy donors. Sequencing used immunoSEQ multiplex PCR; TCRdb keeps in-frame clones, though not all of them. The table has approximately 150,000 clones, roughly 76% seen once. Sequencing was done on a sample of PBMCs. Receptors originate from a human donor in good health. Each CDR3 is given with its conserved first and last residue. D genes are given only for firm matches. Size values are once, few and many counts, or a class for expanded clones, and some rows have none.

>-|TRBV2|TRBJ2-5|-
CASSEPAGQETQYF
TGTGCCAGCAGTGAACCGGCGGGCCAAGAGACCCAGTACTTC
>-|TRBV28|TRBJ1-2|TRBD1
CASILTGGDFGYTF
TGTGCCAGCATCCTGACAGGGGGTGACTTTGGCTACACCTTC
>-|TRBV7-2|TRBJ1-3|-
CASSLVGGIDANTIYF
TGTGCCAGCAGCTTAGTAGGCGGAATCGATGCAAACACCATATATTTT
>once|TRBV10-1|TRBJ2-2|-
CASSERLTTGELFF
TGCGCCAGCAGTGAACGACTGACCACCGGGGAGCTGTTTTTT
>-|TRBV2|TRBJ2-5|TRBD2
CASRWGSGATQETQYF
TGTGCCAGCAGGTGGGGTAGCGGGGCCACCCAAGAGACCCAGTACTTC
>-|TRBV5-3|TRBJ1-2|TRBD1
CARLAGGYYGYTF
TGTGCCAGATTGGCAGGGGGCTACTATGGCTACACCTTC
>-|TRBV2|TRBJ2-7|-
CASSGTQGPREQYF
TGTGCCAGCAGTGGGACACAGGGTCCGAGGGAGCAGTACTTC
>-|TRBV25-1|TRBJ1-2|-
CASMAIEGDGYTF
TGTGCCAGCATGGCAATCGAGGGTGATGGCTACACCTTC
>once|TRBV7-9|TRBJ2-7|-
CASSPTGSYEQYF
TGTGCCAGCAGCCCGACCGGGTCCTACGAGCAGTACTTC
>-|TRBV5-1|TRBJ2-7|TRBD1
CASSLEAGGFYEQYF
TGCGCCAGCAGCTTGGAGGCAGGGGGCTTTTACGAGCAGTACTTC
>-|TRBV7-8|TRBJ1-1|TRBD1
CASSHRTGILNTEAFF
TGTGCCAGCAGCCACCGGACAGGGATCTTGAACACTGAAGCTTTCTTT
>few|TRBV7-2|TRBJ1-2|TRBD1
CASSQGQHYGYTF
TGTGCCAGCAGCCAGGGACAGCACTATGGCTACACCTTC
>-|TRBV18|TRBJ2-2|-
CASSPPTPTGELFF
TGTGCCAGCTCACCACCCACACCCACCGGGGAGCTGTTTTTT
>few|TRBV5-1|TRBJ1-5|TRBD1
CASSLGQGAGEPQHF
TGCGCCAGCAGCTTGGGACAGGGGGCTGGTGAGCCCCAGCATTTT
>-|TRBV19|TRBJ2-7|-
CASSSTGTTAYEQYF
TGTGCCAGTAGTTCCACAGGGACTACTGCCTACGAGCAGTACTTC
>-|TRBV7-9|TRBJ2-7|-
CASSLRLGQSYEQYF
TGTGCCAGCAGCTTAAGGCTAGGACAGTCCTACGAGCAGTACTTC
>-|TRBV5-5|TRBJ2-7|TRBD2
CASSTGLAGGSYEQYF
TGTGCCAGCAGCACAGGACTAGCGGGGGGCTCCTACGAGCAGTACTTC
>-|TRBV6-4|TRBJ2-4|-
CASRAQGKWAKNIQYF
TGTGCCAGCAGGGCACAGGGTAAGTGGGCAAAAAACATTCAGTACTTC
>once|TRBV7-9|TRBJ2-5|TRBD2
CASSLYGASGGQETQYF
TGTGCCAGCAGCTTATATGGGGCTAGCGGGGGTCAAGAGACCCAGTACTTC
>-|TRBV7-9|TRBJ2-3|TRBD1
CASSRKTGRLTTDTQYF
TGTGCCAGCAGCCGAAAGACAGGGCGTCTCACCACAGATACGCAGTATTTT